What follows is one T cell receptor (beta chain) and its context. This record belongs to a study of T-cell reconstitution after alpha-beta-depleted transplantation in children. After removal of 2 bases from V and 2 bases from J, the junction contained 13 bases not matched to a gene. The CDR3 has 19 amino acids. Germline lookup yields CDR1 MGHDK and CDR2 SYGVNS. As it was prepared, the TCRbeta library received unique molecular identifiers. TCRdb itself ran the PCR reads through MiXCR, one entry per CDR3 protein. This sample yields nearly 400,000 distinct CDR3 sequences, of which 20% are seen a single time; around 3.9% belongs to the top ten.

The sample consisted of PBMCs from the stem cell graft donor, taken from the stem cell graft. The sequence was collected from a human donor who donated a stem cell graft to a child with acute myeloid leukemia. This rearrangement joins TRBV25-1 to TRBJ2-1, with 9 bases matching TRBD2. CDR3 in amino acids: CASSESTAGLAGPYNEQFF. CDR3 nucleotide sequence: TGTGCCAGCAGTGAAAGTACAGCGGGGCTAGCGGGACCCTACAATGAGCAGTTCTTC.